The T cell receptor beta chain described here comes from a study of T cells in Graves' hyperthyroidism and ophthalmopathy. RNA transcripts were the template for amplifying TCR beta CDR3 regions. First-round RT-PCR of the TCR CDR3 relied on the HTBI primer set. TCRdb passed the multiplex PCR reads through MiXCR, listing each CDR3 protein once. The sample shows fewer than 900,000 distinct CDR3 sequences, about a sixth of them seen only once. Source material for PBMCs was more than 9.5 ml fresh peripheral blood. This clonotype was counted many times. This CDR3 has 13 amino acids. Trimming left V 5 bases short and J 6 bases short, with 13 bases between.

The J gene is TRBJ1-1, the V gene TRBV12-3 or TRBV12-4; D not certain. The specimen sequenced was blood. The sequence was collected from a man aged 18 to 35 with Graves' hyperthyroidism. For the CDR3, the DNA is TGTGCCAGCAGTCACAGCTCCCAGGCTGAAGCTTTCTTT. Amino acid sequence: CASSHSSQAEAFF.